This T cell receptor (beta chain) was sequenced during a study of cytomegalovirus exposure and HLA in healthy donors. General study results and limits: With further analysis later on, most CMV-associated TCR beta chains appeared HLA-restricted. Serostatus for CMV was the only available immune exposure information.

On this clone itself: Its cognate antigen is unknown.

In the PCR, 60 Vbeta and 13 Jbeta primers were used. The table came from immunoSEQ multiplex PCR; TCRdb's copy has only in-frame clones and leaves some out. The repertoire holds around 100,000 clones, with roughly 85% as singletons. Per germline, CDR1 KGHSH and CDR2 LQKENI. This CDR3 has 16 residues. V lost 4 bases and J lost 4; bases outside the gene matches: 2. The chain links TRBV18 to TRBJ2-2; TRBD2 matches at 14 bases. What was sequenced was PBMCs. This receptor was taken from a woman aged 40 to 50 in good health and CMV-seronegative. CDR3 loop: CASSRGLAGATGELFF. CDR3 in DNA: TGTGCCAGCTCACGGGGACTAGCGGGAGCCACCGGGGAGCTGTTTTTT.